A selection of T cell receptor beta chains follows, all from one sample in a study of T cell responses to AZD1222 COVID-19 vaccine. The protocol was immunoSEQ multiplex PCR, while the TCRdb copy is restricted to in-frame clones and leaves out a portion. Here the sample spans about 150,000 clones, around nine tenths being singletons. This specimen was peripheral blood, taken on day 0 of AZD1222 vaccination. Receptors were obtained from an adult in good health. Each CDR3 is given with its conserved first and last residue. A D gene is named only where the DNA matches it firmly. Some rows have no size entry. The others give once, few or many, or a class for an expanded clone.

D gene: TRBD2
V gene: TRBV9
clone size: .
J gene: TRBJ2-5
CDR3 protein: CASSVGLAEQETQYF
CDR3 DNA: TGTGCCAGCAGCGTAGGGCTAGCGGAACAAGAGACCCAGTACTTC

D gene: .
V gene: TRBV6-2/TRBV6-3
clone size: .
J gene: TRBJ1-1
CDR3 protein: CASSSQRNMNTEAFF
CDR3 DNA: TGTGCCAGCAGCTCCCAAAGGAATATGAACACTGAAGCTTTCTTT

D gene: .
V gene: TRBV11-2
clone size: .
J gene: TRBJ2-2
CDR3 protein: CASSLGPANTGELFF
CDR3 DNA: TGTGCCAGCAGCTTAGGCCCAGCGAACACCGGGGAGCTGTTTTTT

D gene: .
V gene: TRBV19
clone size: .
J gene: TRBJ1-2
CDR3 protein: CASSIGGARTRYGYTF
CDR3 DNA: TGTGCCAGTAGTATTGGTGGCGCACGGACAAGGTATGGCTACACCTTC

D gene: TRBD1
V gene: TRBV2
clone size: .
J gene: TRBJ1-3
CDR3 protein: CASSVAGGSGNTIYF
CDR3 DNA: TGTGCCAGCAGTGTAGCAGGGGGTTCTGGAAACACCATATATTTT

D gene: .
V gene: TRBV7-3
clone size: .
J gene: TRBJ2-7
CDR3 protein: CASSLPPVYYEQYF
CDR3 DNA: TGTGCCAGCAGCTTACCCCCGGTCTACTACGAGCAGTACTTC

D gene: .
V gene: TRBV5-1
clone size: .
J gene: TRBJ1-1
CDR3 protein: CASSLTGQNTEAFF
CDR3 DNA: TGCGCCAGCAGCTTGACAGGCCAGAACACTGAAGCTTTCTTT

D gene: .
V gene: TRBV19
clone size: .
J gene: TRBJ1-5
CDR3 protein: CATGENQPQHF
CDR3 DNA: TGTGCCACGGGGGAGAATCAGCCCCAGCATTTT

D gene: .
V gene: TRBV6-1
clone size: .
J gene: TRBJ1-1
CDR3 protein: CASSVFSGSPNTEAFF
CDR3 DNA: TGTGCCAGCAGTGTGTTTTCGGGATCTCCGAACACTGAAGCTTTCTTT

D gene: TRBD1
V gene: TRBV7-2
clone size: .
J gene: TRBJ1-2
CDR3 protein: CASSPGTGAYGYTF
CDR3 DNA: TGTGCCAGCAGCCCAGGGACAGGGGCGTATGGCTACACCTTC

D gene: .
V gene: TRBV18
clone size: once
J gene: TRBJ2-3
CDR3 protein: CASSDGTDTQYF
CDR3 DNA: TGTGCCAGCTCTGACGGCACAGATACGCAGTATTTT

D gene: .
V gene: TRBV6-5
clone size: .
J gene: TRBJ2-7
CDR3 protein: CASSPSILSYEQYF
CDR3 DNA: TGTGCCAGCAGTCCCTCCATTCTCTCCTACGAGCAGTACTTC

D gene: .
V gene: TRBV24-1
clone size: .
J gene: TRBJ2-3
CDR3 protein: CATSPGGSTDTQYF
CDR3 DNA: TGTGCCACCAGTCCCGGGGGCAGCACAGATACGCAGTATTTT

D gene: .
V gene: TRBV2
clone size: .
J gene: TRBJ1-1
CDR3 protein: CASIRRGNTEAFF
CDR3 DNA: TGTGCCAGCATCCGACGGGGGAACACTGAAGCTTTCTTT

D gene: .
V gene: TRBV19
clone size: .
J gene: TRBJ1-1
CDR3 protein: CASSAMDGANTEAFF
CDR3 DNA: TGTGCCAGTAGCGCTATGGACGGAGCGAACACTGAAGCTTTCTTT

D gene: .
V gene: TRBV7-9
clone size: .
J gene: TRBJ1-1
CDR3 protein: CASSLGTLHGMNTEAFF
CDR3 DNA: TGTGCCAGCAGCCTTGGGACGCTACACGGAATGAACACTGAAGCTTTCTTT

D gene: .
V gene: TRBV5-1
clone size: .
J gene: TRBJ1-4
CDR3 protein: CASSLEAGSTKLFF
CDR3 DNA: TGCGCCAGCAGCTTGGAAGCGGGTTCCACGAAACTGTTTTTT

D gene: .
V gene: TRBV9
clone size: .
J gene: TRBJ1-5
CDR3 protein: CASSVGPDSNQPQHF
CDR3 DNA: TGTGCCAGCAGCGTAGGGCCGGATAGCAATCAGCCCCAGCATTTT

D gene: TRBD1
V gene: TRBV7-8
clone size: .
J gene: TRBJ2-2
CDR3 protein: CASSFRTGTGGTGELFF
CDR3 DNA: TGTGCCAGCAGCTTTAGAACCGGGACAGGGGGAACCGGGGAGCTGTTTTTT

D gene: .
V gene: TRBV7-2
clone size: .
J gene: TRBJ2-7
CDR3 protein: CASSLAGVSYEQYF
CDR3 DNA: TGTGCCAGCAGCTTAGCGGGGGTCTCCTACGAGCAGTACTTC

D gene: .
V gene: TRBV6-5
clone size: once
J gene: TRBJ1-2
CDR3 protein: CASSSRYYGYTF
CDR3 DNA: TGTGCCAGCAGTTCTAGATACTATGGCTACACCTTC

D gene: TRBD1
V gene: TRBV7-8
clone size: .
J gene: TRBJ1-3
CDR3 protein: CASSIRTGGSGNTIYF
CDR3 DNA: TGTGCCAGCAGCATTAGGACAGGGGGCTCTGGAAACACCATATATTTT

D gene: .
V gene: TRBV9
clone size: .
J gene: TRBJ1-6
CDR3 protein: CASSALTHLGSPLHF
CDR3 DNA: TGTGCCAGCAGCGCTCTGACCCACCTCGGGTCACCCCTCCACTTT

D gene: .
V gene: TRBV9
clone size: .
J gene: TRBJ1-3
CDR3 protein: CASSVALGDFSGNTIYF
CDR3 DNA: TGTGCCAGCAGCGTCGCCCTCGGGGACTTCTCTGGAAACACCATATATTTT